Below, one T cell receptor beta chain is given with its context. The data originate from a study of blood T cell repertoires in COVID-19. CDR3 size: 16 residues. V was clipped by 4 bases and J by 2 bases; unmatched bases: 7. Germline CDR1 MGHRA, CDR2 YSYEKL. Per the original methods: Researchers report that nucleated cell counts were estimated from reference gene primer amplification. Sequencing used immunoSEQ multiplex PCR; TCRdb keeps in-frame clones, though not all of them. The V and J calls and clone size were taken over from that table, and D and trimming were inferred from the DNA. The data show approximately 110,000 clones, with around 91% seen just once and about a third held by the top ten.

Sample: peripheral blood. The chain uses TRBV4-1 and TRBJ2-2; 7 bases are shared with TRBD2. This receptor was obtained from a woman aged 80 or over with acute or convalescent COVID-19. CDR3 in amino acids: CASSPVSGINTGELFF. Written as DNA, the CDR3 is TGCGCCAGCAGCCCCGTGAGCGGGATTAACACCGGGGAGCTGTTTTTT.